The 22 T cell receptor beta chains reported below all come from one sample, sequenced in a study of blood T cells in healthy people across ages. For the second PCR, which ran for about 7 to 12 cycles, a sample-barcoded 5' primer and a J-beta primer mix were used. One entry per CDR3 protein, called by TCRdb with MiXCR from the 5' RACE reads. The profile shows around 1,500,000 distinct CDR3 sequences, roughly 27% of them singletons. The sample taken for sequencing was blood. The receptors derive from a woman in her twenties or thirties in good health.

This clonotype was picked up a small number of times. V gene TRBV12-3 or TRBV12-4 combines with J gene TRBJ2-1; 9 nucleotides agree with TRBD2. The length of the CDR3 is 16 residues. Trimming at V came to 6 bases and at J to 4 bases, leaving 10 bases not matched to a gene. The CDR3, as DNA: TGTGCCAGCAGCATCTTAGCGGGAGAGCTGTACAATGAGCAGTTCTTC. It encodes CASSILAGELYNEQFF.

The chain carries TRBV2 and TRBJ2-4, with D tentatively TRBD1 (5 bases). This CDR3 comprises 17 residues. V shed 0 bases and J shed 0 bases, with 12 bases lying between them. CDR1 and CDR2 (germline): SNHLY, FYNNEI. The CDR3 DNA sequence: TGTGCCAGCAGTGAAGCGATAGGGGCGCGAGCCAAAAACATTCAGTACTTC. Translation gives CASSEAIGARAKNIQYF.

V and J are TRBV20-1 and TRBJ2-3; 9 positions match TRBD2. V dropped 6 bases and J dropped 5; count of bases not matched to a gene: 9. Germline values: CDR1 DFQATT, CDR2 SNEGSKA (reference sequence). The CDR3 sequence is 14 residues long. In DNA form, the CDR3 reads TGCAGTGCCTATAGCGGGAGTTTTGGAGATACGCAGTATTTT. It encodes CSAYSGSFGDTQYF.

The table lists this clonotype with many counts. V gene TRBV24-1 combines with J gene TRBJ1-2; 8 nucleotides line up with TRBD1. This CDR3 spans 14 amino acids. J gave up 3 bases and V 3 bases, and 2 bases lay outside the gene matches. Germline-derived CDR1 and CDR2 are KGHDR and SFDVKD. The DNA of the CDR3 is TGTGCCACCAGTGATCAGGGGGCGGACTATGGCTACACCTTC. As protein: CATSDQGADYGYTF.

This clonotype was seen more than once but under ten times. The genes are TRBV7-2 and TRBJ1-5, with D maybe TRBD1 (5 bases). V lost 2 bases to trimming and J lost 7 bases, with 12 bases between them. The germline CDR1 and CDR2 sequences are SGHTA and FQGNSA. The CDR3 sequence is 14 residues long. Written as DNA, the CDR3 is TGTGCCAGCAGCTTAATCGGGGGGGGGCAGCCCCAGCATTTT. This sequence encodes CASSLIGGGQPQHF.

The chain joins TRBV12-5 to TRBJ2-5; 7 bases line up with TRBD1. V lost 3 bases and J lost 5; bases outside the gene matches: 9. CDR1 LGHNT and CDR2 FRNRAP come from the germline V gene. The CDR3 totals 15 residues. The CDR3, as DNA: TGTGCTAGTGGTTTAGGACAGGCTACGAGCGAGACCCAGTACTTC. This codes for CASGLGQATSETQYF. The full variable domain, completed using reference TRBV12-5 and TRBJ2-5, is DARVTQTPRHKVTEMGQEVTMRCQPILGHNTVFWYRQTMMQGLELLAYFRNRAPLDDSGMPKDRFSAEMPDATLATLKIQPSEPRDSAVYFCASGLGQATSETQYFGPGTRLLVL.

The rearrangement joins TRBV14 to TRBJ1-2; 9 nucleotides line up with TRBD1. This CDR3 has 16 residues. The junction had 12 bases not matched to a gene; V was cut back by 4 bases and J by 6 bases. From germline, CDR1 is SGHDN and CDR2 FVKESK. In DNA form, the CDR3 reads TGTGCCAGCAGCCCCCGACAGGGGGGGGGAAAGGATGGCTACACCTTC. It encodes CASSPRQGGGKDGYTF.

A few counts support this clonotype. This chain links TRBV2 with TRBJ2-7; perhaps TRBD2 as D (6 bases). With 6 bases removed from V and 10 bases from J, the gap between germline ends came to 22 bases. This CDR3 is built from 14 residues. The V gene's germline CDR1 is SNHLY and CDR2 FYNNEI. CDR3 amino acids: CASRSQGLQETQYF. Written as DNA, the CDR3 is TGTGCCAGCAGATCCCAGGGACTTCAAGAGACTCAGTACTTC.

To note about this clonotype: A much larger clonotype is one base distant, so this may be a read error. The rearrangement uses TRBV5-1 and TRBJ2-6, with a weak D call TRBD1 (6 bases). The CDR3 is made up of 15 amino acids. Germline CDR1 and CDR2: SGHRS and YFSETQ. CDR3 residues: CASARTVTGATVLTF. The CDR3 DNA is TGCGCCAGCGCCCGGACAGTGACTGGGGCCACCGTCCTGACTTTC.

In its sample, this clonotype was seen many times. The chain recombines TRBV29-1 with TRBJ2-4; 8 nucleotides align to TRBD1. The germline gives CDR1 SQVTM, CDR2 ANQGSEA. After removal of 6 bases from V and 9 bases from J, the junction contained 7 bases not matched to a gene. The CDR3 is 12 residues long. In DNA form, the CDR3 reads TGCAGCGTCGCCGGACAGGGCGGCATTCAGTACTTC. As protein: CSVAGQGGIQYF.

A remark on this clonotype: This clone may be a read error of a much larger clone one base away. This chain uses TRBV29-1 with TRBJ2-4; 11 nucleotides agree with TRBD2. Trimming at V came to 7 bases and at J to 13 bases, leaving 12 bases not matched to a gene. The CDR3 runs 13 residues. Per germline, CDR1 SQVTM and CDR2 ANQGSEA. CDR3 protein: CSGGTSGWNEQYF. The CDR3 DNA is TGCAGCGGCGGGACTAGCGGCTGGAATGAGCAGTACTTC.

The chain combines TRBV20-1 with TRBJ1-1; D is perhaps TRBD1 (6 bases). CDR1 DFQATT and CDR2 SNEGSKA come from the germline V gene (reference sequence). This CDR3 region has 14 residues. V dropped 5 bases and J dropped 3 bases, with 16 bases sitting between them. In DNA form, the CDR3 reads TGCAGTGCTCAACTCAGGGGTCCGGACACTGAAGCTTTCTTT. Translating it yields CSAQLRGPDTEAFF.

The chain joins TRBV6-6 to TRBJ1-1; 7 nucleotides line up with TRBD1. V lost 7 bases and J lost 7; bases outside the gene matches: 9. CDR3 length: 13 residues. In germline, CDR1 is MNHNY, CDR2 SVGAGI (reference sequence). CDR3 amino acids: CASTDGTANEAFF. For the CDR3, the DNA is TGTGCCAGCACCGACGGGACAGCTAATGAAGCTTTCTTT.

For the CDR3, the DNA is TGTGCCAGCAGCCCTACGTCGGGACGGGGATCTTTTGAAGCTTTCTTT. This gives the protein CASSPTSGRGSFEAFF. The chain couples TRBV3-1 to TRBJ1-1; TRBD1 is a possible D gene (5 bases). This CDR3 region has 16 residues. From germline, CDR1 is LGHDT and CDR2 YNNKEL (reference sequence). Between the trimmed V and J ends, which lost 4 bases and 7 bases, there was a span of 22 bases.

This sequence joins TRBV11-2 and TRBJ2-5; 7 positions match TRBD2. V shed 5 bases and J 10 bases; nucleotides not matched to a gene: 13. From germline, CDR1 is SGHAT and CDR2 FQNNGV. The CDR3 has 14 residues. The CDR3: CASSRGVQGGGQYF. The DNA for the CDR3 is TGTGCCAGCAGCCGTGGGGTCCAGGGCGGGGGCCAGTACTTC. The variable domain in full, completed from reference TRBV11-2 and TRBJ2-5, reads EAGVAQSPRYKIIEKRQSVAFWCNPISGHATLYWYQQILGQGPKLLIQFQNNGVVDDSQLPKDRFSAERLKGVDSTLKIQPAKLEDSAVYLCASSRGVQGGGQYFGPGTRLLVL.

The CDR3 is CASSSFGQNNQPQHF. DNA for the CDR3: TGTGCCAGCAGCTCGTTTGGGCAGAACAATCAGCCCCAGCATTTT. The chain recombines TRBV5-5 with TRBJ1-5; D is unclear. In germline, CDR1 is SGHKS, CDR2 YYEKEE (reference sequence). The length of the CDR3 is 15 residues. The V gene lost 3 bases and the J gene lost 3 bases, with 13 bases spanning the gap.

This clonotype came up many times. The chain couples TRBV20-1 to TRBJ2-7; D perhaps matches TRBD1 (6 bases). Germline V gives CDR1 DFQATT, CDR2 SNEGSKA (reference sequence). This CDR3 is built from 14 residues. V shed 1 base and J shed 2 bases, with 12 bases lying between them. Here the CDR3 reads CSARAGQSPYEQYF. CDR3 nucleotides: TGCAGTGCTAGAGCCGGACAGTCGCCCTACGAGCAGTACTTC.

This clonotype was recorded many times. The chain is built from TRBV5-1 and TRBJ2-1, with 11 bases identical to TRBD2. The CDR3 sequence is 19 residues long. Trimming removed 0 bases from V and 2 bases from J; junction bases left unmatched: 10. Germline CDR1 is SGHRS and CDR2 is YFSETQ. The CDR3 DNA is TGCGCCAGCAGCTTGGTCTTAGCGGGAGGGCCTTTCACCTACAATGAGCAGTTCTTC. Its translation is CASSLVLAGGPFTYNEQFF.

This clonotype was detected only a few times. At one end, the junction sequence differs from germline, possibly due to a read error. The chain is built from TRBV12-3 or TRBV12-4 and TRBJ2-3, with a possible D match to TRBD2 (5 bases). This CDR3 comprises 14 residues. The CDR3 DNA sequence: TGTGCCAGCAGCTTAGCGTGCCCCACAGATACGCAGTATTTT. Translating it yields CASSLACPTDTQYF.

This clonotype turned up a few times. The rearrangement uses TRBV7-6 and TRBJ2-5, with no clear D. Germline-derived CDR1 and CDR2 are SGHVS and FNYEAQ. The CDR3 length is 13 residues. Trimming left V 5 bases short and J 5 bases short, with 12 bases between. CDR3 region: CASSDEPGETQYF. The DNA of the CDR3 is TGTGCCAGCAGCGATGAACCTGGGGAGACCCAGTACTTC. The full variable domain, completed using reference TRBV7-6 and TRBJ2-5, is GAGVSQSPRYKVTKRGQDVALRCDPISGHVSLYWYRQALGQGPEFLTYFNYEAQQDKSGLPNDRFSAERPEGSISTLTIQRTEQRDSAMYRCASSDEPGETQYFGPGTRLLVL.

The chain couples TRBV10-3 to TRBJ2-4; TRBD1 is a possible D gene (6 bases). CDR3 length equals 15 residues. V lost 7 bases and J lost 6, with 19 bases in between. Germline V gene data show CDR1 as ENHRY and CDR2 as SYGVKD. The CDR3: CAIIPGHRFGNIQYF. The CDR3 nucleotides read TGTGCCATCATCCCGGGACATAGGTTCGGAAACATTCAGTACTTC.

This clonotype was seen a few times. V gene TRBV6-1 combines with J gene TRBJ1-2, with 10 bases lining up with TRBD1. The V segment lost 6 bases and the J segment 8 bases; nucleotides outside the gene matches: 18. The CDR3 loop spans 17 amino acids. Looked up from germline, CDR1 is MNHNS and CDR2 is SASEGT. The CDR3 DNA reads as TGTGCCAGCAGCCGACAGGGGGCGAGAACAAAACCTGGAGGCTACACCTTC. This gives the protein CASSRQGARTKPGGYTF.